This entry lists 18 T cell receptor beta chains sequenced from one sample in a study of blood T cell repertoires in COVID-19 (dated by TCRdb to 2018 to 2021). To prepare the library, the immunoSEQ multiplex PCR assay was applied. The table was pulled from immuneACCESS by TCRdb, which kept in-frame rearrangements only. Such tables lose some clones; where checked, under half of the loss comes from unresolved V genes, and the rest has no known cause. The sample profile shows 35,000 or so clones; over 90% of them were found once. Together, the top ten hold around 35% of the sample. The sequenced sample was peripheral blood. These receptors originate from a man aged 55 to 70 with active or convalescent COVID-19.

The CDR3 loop reads CASSLASGMNTEAFF. The CDR3 DNA reads TGCGCCAGCAGCTTGGCCTCGGGGATGAACACTGAAGCTTTCTTT. The chain links TRBV5-1 to TRBJ1-1; D call uncertain. CDR1 and CDR2 (germline): SGHRS, YFSETQ. V was pared by 0 bases and J by 0 bases, with 9 bases between. This CDR3 is built from 15 residues.

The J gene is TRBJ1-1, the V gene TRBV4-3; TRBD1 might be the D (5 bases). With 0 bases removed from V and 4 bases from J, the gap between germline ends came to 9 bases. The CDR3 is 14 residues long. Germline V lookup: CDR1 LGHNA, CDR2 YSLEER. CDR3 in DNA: TGCGCCAGCAGCCAAGAGGCGGGGCCCACTGAAGCTTTCTTT. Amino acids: CASSQEAGPTEAFF.

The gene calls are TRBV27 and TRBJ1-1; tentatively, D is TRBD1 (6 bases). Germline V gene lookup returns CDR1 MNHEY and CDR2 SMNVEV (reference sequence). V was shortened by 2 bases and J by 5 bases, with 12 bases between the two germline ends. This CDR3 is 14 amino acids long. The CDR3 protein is CASSLNRAVTEAFF. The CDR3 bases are TGTGCCAGCAGTTTAAACAGGGCTGTAACTGAAGCTTTCTTT.

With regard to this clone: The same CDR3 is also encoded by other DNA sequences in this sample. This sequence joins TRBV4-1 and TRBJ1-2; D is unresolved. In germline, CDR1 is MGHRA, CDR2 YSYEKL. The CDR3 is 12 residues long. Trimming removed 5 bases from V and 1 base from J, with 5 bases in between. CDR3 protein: CASSGSNYGYTF. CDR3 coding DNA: TGCGCCAGCAGCGGCAGTAACTATGGCTACACCTTC.

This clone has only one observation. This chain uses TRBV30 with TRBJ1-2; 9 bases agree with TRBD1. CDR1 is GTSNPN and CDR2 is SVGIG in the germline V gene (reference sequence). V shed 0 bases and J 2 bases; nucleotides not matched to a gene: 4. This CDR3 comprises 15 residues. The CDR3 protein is CAWSVQQGANYGYTF. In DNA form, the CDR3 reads TGTGCCTGGAGTGTCCAACAGGGGGCGAACTATGGCTACACCTTC. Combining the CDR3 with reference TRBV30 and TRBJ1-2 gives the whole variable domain SQTIHQWPATLVQPVGSPLSLECTVEGTSNPNLYWYRQAAGRGLQLLFYSVGIGQISSEVPQNLSASRPQDRQFILSSKKLLLSDSGFYLCAWSVQQGANYGYTFGSGTRLTVV.

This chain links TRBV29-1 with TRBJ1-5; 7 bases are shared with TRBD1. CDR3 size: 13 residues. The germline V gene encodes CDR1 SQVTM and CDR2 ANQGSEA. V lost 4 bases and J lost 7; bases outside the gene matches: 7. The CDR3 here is CSVARGVGQPQHF. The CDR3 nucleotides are TGCAGCGTTGCCAGGGGGGTCGGGCAGCCCCAGCATTTT.

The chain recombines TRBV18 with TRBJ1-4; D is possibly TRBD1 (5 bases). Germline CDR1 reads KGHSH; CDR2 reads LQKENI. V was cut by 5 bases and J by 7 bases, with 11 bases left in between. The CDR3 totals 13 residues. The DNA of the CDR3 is TGTGCCAGCTCAAGCGGGACGGCTGAAAAACTGTTTTTT. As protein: CASSSGTAEKLFF.

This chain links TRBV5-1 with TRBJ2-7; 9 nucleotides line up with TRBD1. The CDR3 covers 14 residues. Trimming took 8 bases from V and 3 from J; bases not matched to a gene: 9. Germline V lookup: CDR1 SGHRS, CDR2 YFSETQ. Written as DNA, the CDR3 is TGCGCCAGTATGTACGGGACAGGGTTCTACGAGCAGTACTTC. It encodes CASMYGTGFYEQYF. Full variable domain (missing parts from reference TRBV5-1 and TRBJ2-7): KAGVTQTPRYLIKTRGQQVTLSCSPISGHRSVSWYQQTPGQGLQFLFEYFSETQRNKGNFPGRFSGRQFSNSRSEMNVSTLELGDSALYLCASMYGTGFYEQYFGPGTRLTVT.

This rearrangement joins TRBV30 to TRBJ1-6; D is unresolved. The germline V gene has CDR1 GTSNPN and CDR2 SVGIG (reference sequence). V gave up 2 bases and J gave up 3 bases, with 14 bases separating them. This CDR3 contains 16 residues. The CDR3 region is CAWSLPQVFYNSPLHF. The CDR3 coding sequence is TGTGCCTGGAGTCTACCTCAGGTGTTCTATAATTCACCCCTCCACTTT.

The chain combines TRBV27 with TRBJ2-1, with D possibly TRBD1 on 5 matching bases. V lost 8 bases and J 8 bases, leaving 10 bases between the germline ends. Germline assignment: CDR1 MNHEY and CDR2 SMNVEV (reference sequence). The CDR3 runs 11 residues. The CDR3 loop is CASHRQDEQFF. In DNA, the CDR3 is TGTGCCAGCCACAGGCAGGATGAGCAGTTCTTC.

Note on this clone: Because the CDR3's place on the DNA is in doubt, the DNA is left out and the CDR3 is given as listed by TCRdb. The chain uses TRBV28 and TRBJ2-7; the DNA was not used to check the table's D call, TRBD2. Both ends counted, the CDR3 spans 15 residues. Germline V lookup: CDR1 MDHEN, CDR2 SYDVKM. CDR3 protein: CASSSSGLPIYEQYF.

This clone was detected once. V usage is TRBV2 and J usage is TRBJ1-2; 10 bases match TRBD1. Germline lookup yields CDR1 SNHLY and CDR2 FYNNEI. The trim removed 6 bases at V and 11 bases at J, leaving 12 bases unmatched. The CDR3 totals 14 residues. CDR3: CASSDRIRDRGYTF. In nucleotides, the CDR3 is TGTGCCAGCAGCGATAGGATCCGGGACAGGGGTTACACCTTC.

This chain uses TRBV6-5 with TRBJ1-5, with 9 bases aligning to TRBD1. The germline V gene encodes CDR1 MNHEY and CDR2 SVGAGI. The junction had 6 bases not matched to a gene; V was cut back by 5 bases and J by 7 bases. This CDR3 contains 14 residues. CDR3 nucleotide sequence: TGTGCCAGCAGTCTCGACAGGGGGAACCAGCCCCAGCATTTT. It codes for CASSLDRGNQPQHF.

The DNA for the CDR3 is TGCGCCAGCAGCCACGAGCGGGGGGGCAACACCGGGGAGCTGTTTTTT. Protein product: CASSHERGGNTGELFF. V is TRBV4-1 and J is TRBJ2-2, with 10 bases matching TRBD2. Germline CDR1 reads MGHRA; CDR2 reads YSYEKL. The CDR3 is 16 amino acids. V shed 3 bases and J 2 bases; nucleotides not matched to a gene: 3.

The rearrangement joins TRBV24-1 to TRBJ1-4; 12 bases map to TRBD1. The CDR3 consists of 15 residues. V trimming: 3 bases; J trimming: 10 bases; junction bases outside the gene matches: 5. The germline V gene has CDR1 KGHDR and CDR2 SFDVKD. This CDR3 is CATSDPGQGAGKLFF. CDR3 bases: TGTGCCACCAGTGATCCGGGACAGGGGGCGGGAAAACTGTTTTTT.

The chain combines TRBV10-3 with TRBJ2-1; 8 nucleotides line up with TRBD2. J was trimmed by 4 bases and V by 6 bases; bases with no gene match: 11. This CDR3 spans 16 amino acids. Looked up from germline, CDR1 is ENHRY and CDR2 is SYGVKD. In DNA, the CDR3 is TGTGCCATCAGCCCCTTTAGCGGGGAAGTTTACAATGAGCAGTTCTTC. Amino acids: CAISPFSGEVYNEQFF.

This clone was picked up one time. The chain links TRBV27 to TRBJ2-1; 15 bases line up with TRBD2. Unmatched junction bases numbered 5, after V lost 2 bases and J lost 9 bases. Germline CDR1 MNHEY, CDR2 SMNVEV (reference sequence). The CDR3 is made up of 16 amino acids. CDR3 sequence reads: CASSLLGTSGRIEQFF. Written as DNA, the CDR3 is TGTGCCAGCAGTTTACTCGGGACTAGCGGGAGGATTGAGCAGTTCTTC.

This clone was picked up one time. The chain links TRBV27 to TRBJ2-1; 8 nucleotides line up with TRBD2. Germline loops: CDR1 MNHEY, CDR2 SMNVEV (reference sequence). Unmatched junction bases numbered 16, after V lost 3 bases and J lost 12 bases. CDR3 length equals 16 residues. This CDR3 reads CASSLIAGTSLHGQFF. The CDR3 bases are TGTGCCAGCAGTTTGATAGCGGGAACATCTTTACACGGGCAGTTCTTC.